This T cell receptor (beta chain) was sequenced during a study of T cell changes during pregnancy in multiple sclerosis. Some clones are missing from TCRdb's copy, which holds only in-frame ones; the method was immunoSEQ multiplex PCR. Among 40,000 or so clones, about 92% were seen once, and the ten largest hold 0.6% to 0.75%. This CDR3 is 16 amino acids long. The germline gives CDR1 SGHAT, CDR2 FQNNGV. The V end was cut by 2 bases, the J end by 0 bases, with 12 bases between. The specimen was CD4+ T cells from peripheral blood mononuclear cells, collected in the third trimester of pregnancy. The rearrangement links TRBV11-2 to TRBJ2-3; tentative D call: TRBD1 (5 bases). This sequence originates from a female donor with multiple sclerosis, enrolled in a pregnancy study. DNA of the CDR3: TGTGCCAGCAGCTTATCGGCCAGGGCCAGCACAGATACGCAGTATTTT. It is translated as CASSLSARASTDTQYF. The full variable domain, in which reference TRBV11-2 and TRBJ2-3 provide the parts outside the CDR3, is EAGVAQSPRYKIIEKRQSVAFWCNPISGHATLYWYQQILGQGPKLLIQFQNNGVVDDSQLPKDRFSAERLKGVDSTLKIQPAKLEDSAVYLCASSLSARASTDTQYFGPGTRLTVL.